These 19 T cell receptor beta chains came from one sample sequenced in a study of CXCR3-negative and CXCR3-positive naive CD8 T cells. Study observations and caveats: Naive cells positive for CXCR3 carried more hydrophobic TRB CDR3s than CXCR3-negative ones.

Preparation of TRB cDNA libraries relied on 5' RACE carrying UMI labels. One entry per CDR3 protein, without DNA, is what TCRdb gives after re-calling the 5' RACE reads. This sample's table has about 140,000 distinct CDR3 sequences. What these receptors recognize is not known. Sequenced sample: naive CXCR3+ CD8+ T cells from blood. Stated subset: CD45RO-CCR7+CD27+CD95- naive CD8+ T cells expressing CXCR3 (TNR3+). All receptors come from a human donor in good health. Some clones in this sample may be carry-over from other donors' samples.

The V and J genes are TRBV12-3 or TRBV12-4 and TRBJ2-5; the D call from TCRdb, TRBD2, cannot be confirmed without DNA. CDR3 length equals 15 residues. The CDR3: CASTTLAGVTETQYF.

CDR3 residues: CASSLPGVEGSREQYF. The chain combines TRBV28 with TRBJ2-7; TCRdb reports TRBD1, a call that lacks DNA to check it against. Germline CDR1 and CDR2: MDHEN and SYDVKM. The CDR3 covers 16 residues.

CDR3: CASSWGLAATDTQYF. The chain carries TRBV19 and TRBJ2-3; TCRdb calls TRBD2, which cannot be checked without DNA. This CDR3 contains 15 residues. Germline CDR1 reads LNHDA; CDR2 reads SQIVND (reference sequence).

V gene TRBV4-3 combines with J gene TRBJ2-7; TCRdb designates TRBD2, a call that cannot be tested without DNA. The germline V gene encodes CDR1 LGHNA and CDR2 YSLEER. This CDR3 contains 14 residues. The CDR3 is CASSQEVGAYEQYF.

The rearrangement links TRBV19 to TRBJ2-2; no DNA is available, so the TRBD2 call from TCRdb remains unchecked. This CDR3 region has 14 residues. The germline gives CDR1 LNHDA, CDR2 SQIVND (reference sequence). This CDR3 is CASSATSATGELFF.

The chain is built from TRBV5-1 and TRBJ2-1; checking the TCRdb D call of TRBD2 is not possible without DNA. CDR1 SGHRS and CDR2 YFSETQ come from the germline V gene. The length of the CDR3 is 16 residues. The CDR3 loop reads CASSWMTSGWYNEQFF.

CDR3: CASTPFTGPNTEAFF. This sequence joins TRBV19 and TRBJ1-1; TCRdb outputs TRBD1, but without DNA this stays unchecked. The length of the CDR3 is 15 residues. The germline gives CDR1 LNHDA, CDR2 SQIVND (reference sequence).

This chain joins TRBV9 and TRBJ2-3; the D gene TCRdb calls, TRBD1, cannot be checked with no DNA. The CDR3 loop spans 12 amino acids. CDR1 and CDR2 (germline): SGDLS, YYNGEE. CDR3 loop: CASNGATDTQYF.

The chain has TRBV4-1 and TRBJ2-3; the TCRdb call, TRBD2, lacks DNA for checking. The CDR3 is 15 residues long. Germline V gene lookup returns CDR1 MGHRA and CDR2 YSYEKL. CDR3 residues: CASRGLAASTDTQYF.

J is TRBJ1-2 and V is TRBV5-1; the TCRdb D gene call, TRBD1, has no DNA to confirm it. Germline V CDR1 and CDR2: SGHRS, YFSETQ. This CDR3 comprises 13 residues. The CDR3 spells CASSTGQRYDYTF.

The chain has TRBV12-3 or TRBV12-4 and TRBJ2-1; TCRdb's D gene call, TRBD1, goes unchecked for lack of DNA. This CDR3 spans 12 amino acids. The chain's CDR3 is CASSMTDSEQFF.

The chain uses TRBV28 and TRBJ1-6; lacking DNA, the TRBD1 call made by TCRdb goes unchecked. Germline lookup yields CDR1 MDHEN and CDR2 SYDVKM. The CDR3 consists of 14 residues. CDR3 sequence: CASTPGQGISPLHF.

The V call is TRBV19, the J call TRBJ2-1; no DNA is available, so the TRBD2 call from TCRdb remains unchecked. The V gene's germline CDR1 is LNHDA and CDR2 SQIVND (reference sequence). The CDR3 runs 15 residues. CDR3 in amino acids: CASSIGTRTYNEQFF.

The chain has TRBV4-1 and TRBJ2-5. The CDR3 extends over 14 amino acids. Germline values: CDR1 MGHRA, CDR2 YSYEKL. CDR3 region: CASSQVWAMETQYF.

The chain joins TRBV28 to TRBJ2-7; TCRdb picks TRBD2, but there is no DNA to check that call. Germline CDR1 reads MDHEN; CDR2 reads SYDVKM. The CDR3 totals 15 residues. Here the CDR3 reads CASSPLAGNSYEQYF.

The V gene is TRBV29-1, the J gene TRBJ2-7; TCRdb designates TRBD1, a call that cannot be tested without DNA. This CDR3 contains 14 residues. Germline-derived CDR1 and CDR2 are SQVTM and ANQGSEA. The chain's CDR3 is CSVLDRASSYEQYF.

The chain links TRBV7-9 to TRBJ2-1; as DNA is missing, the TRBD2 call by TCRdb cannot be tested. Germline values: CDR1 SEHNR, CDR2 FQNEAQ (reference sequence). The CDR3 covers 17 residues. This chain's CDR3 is CASSLVLRTSGYNEQFF.

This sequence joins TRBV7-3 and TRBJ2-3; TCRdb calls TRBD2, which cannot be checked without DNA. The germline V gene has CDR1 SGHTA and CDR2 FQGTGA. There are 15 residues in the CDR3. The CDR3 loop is CASSPAGGLSDTQYF.

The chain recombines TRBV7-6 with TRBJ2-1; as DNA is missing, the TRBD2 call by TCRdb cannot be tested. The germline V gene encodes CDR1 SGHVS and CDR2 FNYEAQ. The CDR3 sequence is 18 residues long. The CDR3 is CASSLDGIAGVSYNEQFF.